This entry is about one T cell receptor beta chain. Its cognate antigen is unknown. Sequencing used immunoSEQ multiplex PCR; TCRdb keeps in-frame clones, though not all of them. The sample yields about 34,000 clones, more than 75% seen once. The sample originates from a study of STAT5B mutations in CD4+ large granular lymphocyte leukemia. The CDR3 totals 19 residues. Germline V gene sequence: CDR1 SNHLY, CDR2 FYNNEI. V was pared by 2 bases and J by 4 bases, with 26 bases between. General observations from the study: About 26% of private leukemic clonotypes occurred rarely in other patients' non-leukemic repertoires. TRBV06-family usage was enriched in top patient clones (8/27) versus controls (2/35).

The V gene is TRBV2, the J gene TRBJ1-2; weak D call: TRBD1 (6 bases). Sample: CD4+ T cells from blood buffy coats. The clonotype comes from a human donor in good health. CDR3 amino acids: CASSELPPGPGGRIYGYTF. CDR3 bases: TGTGCCAGCAGTGAACTTCCTCCGGGACCCGGGGGGCGGATCTATGGCTACACCTTC.